This T cell receptor (beta chain) was observed in a study of cytomegalovirus exposure and HLA in healthy donors. While unrecorded immune exposures were likely, the donors were nominally healthy when sampled. With 60 Vbeta and 13 Jbeta primers, the PCR was carried out. Sequenced by immunoSEQ multiplex PCR; TCRdb stores in-frame clones only, minus some. The sample is made up of approximately 110,000 clones, and the top ten hold 3.7% of it. Overall study results and limits: In a later analysis, compared with equally common non-associated chains, HLA-associated beta chains were more expanded. Some V segments, including TRBV6-2 and TRBV6-3, were excluded as indistinguishable.

The CDR3 contains 15 residues. The V gene lost 3 bases and the J gene lost 6 bases, with 14 bases spanning the gap. CDR1 and CDR2 from the germline V gene are SGHDN and FVKESK. For this clone: Its antigen is unknown.

The V call is TRBV14, the J call TRBJ2-2; D unresolved. Sequencing input: PBMCs. The receptor was isolated from a man aged 25 to 45 in good health and CMV-seronegative. The CDR3 here is CASSQGFFGSGELFF. CDR3 DNA: TGTGCCAGCAGCCAGGGCTTTTTTGGGTCCGGGGAGCTGTTTTTT.